Listed here are 20 T cell receptor beta chains from one sample, sequenced in a study of OX40 agonist ivuxolimab in advanced cancers. The table came from immunoSEQ multiplex PCR; TCRdb's copy has only in-frame clones and leaves some out. This table has some 87,000 clones, around nine tenths appearing once. Sequenced material: CD4+ or CD8+ T cells sorted from blood, taken in a trial of the OX40 agonist ivuxolimab. The receptors stem from an adult with an advanced solid tumor such as melanoma, head and neck, liver or kidney cancer.

In its sample, this clone was seen a few times. The V and J genes are TRBV25-1 and TRBJ2-5; the D gene is possibly TRBD1 (5 bases). V was trimmed by 3 bases and J by 6 bases, leaving 11 bases between them. This CDR3 has 13 amino acids. Germline assignment: CDR1 MGHDK and CDR2 SYGVNS. CDR3 coding DNA: TGTGCCAGCAGTGACGCAGGGCCGCAGACCCAGTACTTC. Protein product: CASSDAGPQTQYF.

This clone was picked up one time. The gene calls are TRBV10-3 and TRBJ2-5, with 7 bases fitting TRBD1. V lost 10 bases, J lost 5 bases, and 13 bases stayed unmatched. This CDR3 comprises 14 residues. Germline lookup yields CDR1 ENHRY and CDR2 SYGVKD. CDR3 in amino acids: CANAPVGGMETQYF. In DNA form, the CDR3 reads TGTGCCAACGCTCCGGTAGGGGGCATGGAGACCCAGTACTTC.

This rearrangement joins TRBV2 to TRBJ2-7; the match to TRBD1 covers 7 bases. Trimming removed 4 bases from V and 3 bases from J; junction bases left unmatched: 6. This CDR3 comprises 14 residues. Germline V CDR1 and CDR2: SNHLY, FYNNEI. CDR3 sequence (DNA): TGTGCCAGCAGTGGTCGGGACAGAGTCTACGAGCAGTACTTC. It is translated as CASSGRDRVYEQYF.

The gene calls are TRBV28 and TRBJ1-4; 9 nucleotides agree with TRBD1. V lost 5 bases and J lost 4; bases outside the gene matches: 8. Per germline, CDR1 MDHEN and CDR2 SYDVKM. The CDR3 length is 16 residues. CDR3 sequence: CASSRAGTGNNEKLFF. The CDR3 region has the DNA TGTGCCAGCAGTCGGGCTGGGACAGGGAATAATGAAAAACTGTTTTTT.

The chain is built from TRBV2 and TRBJ2-2, with D uncertain. The CDR3 is made up of 15 amino acids. V gave up 2 bases and J gave up 0 bases, with 7 bases separating them. Germline CDR1 is SNHLY and CDR2 is FYNNEI. CDR3 in DNA: TGTGCCAGCAGTGAAATAGGGCCGAACACCGGGGAGCTGTTTTTT. Its protein is CASSEIGPNTGELFF.

This sequence joins TRBV4-3 and TRBJ2-7, with 7 bases fitting TRBD1. The V gene end was trimmed by 0 bases and the J gene end by 3 bases; junction bases not matched to a gene: 5. Looked up from germline, CDR1 is LGHNA and CDR2 is YSLEER. CDR3 size: 15 residues. The CDR3 coding sequence is TGCGCCAGCAGCCAAGATAGGGACAGTTACTACGAGCAGTACTTC. It codes for CASSQDRDSYYEQYF.

V and J are TRBV7-8 and TRBJ2-3, with 8 nucleotides matching TRBD1. Germline CDR1 is SGHVS and CDR2 is FQNEAQ. This CDR3 comprises 15 residues. V shed 4 bases, J shed 3 bases, and the junction held 6 bases outside the gene matches. The CDR3: CASSSTGGWTDTQYF. DNA for the CDR3: TGTGCCAGCAGCTCCACAGGGGGTTGGACAGATACGCAGTATTTT.

J is TRBJ1-1 and V is TRBV28; the D is unclear. The V gene lost 2 bases and the J gene lost 11 bases, with 9 bases spanning the gap. The germline V gene has CDR1 MDHEN and CDR2 SYDVKM. CDR3 length: 11 amino acids. The CDR3 sequence is CASSLAPFAFF. CDR3 nucleotide sequence: TGTGCCAGCAGTTTAGCCCCTTTTGCTTTCTTT.

The rearrangement joins TRBV28 to TRBJ1-2; tentative D call: TRBD1 (5 bases). CDR1 is MDHEN, CDR2 SYDVKM, per germline. The CDR3 is 16 residues long. Deletions cut 4 bases from V and 8 bases from J, with 23 bases between. The CDR3 loop reads CASSSRRAGTPGGYTF. In DNA, the CDR3 is TGTGCCAGCAGTTCGCGCCGGGCCGGGACCCCGGGGGGCTACACCTTC.

The chain employs TRBV10-3 and TRBJ2-1, with 11 bases matching TRBD2. CDR1 ENHRY and CDR2 SYGVKD come from the germline V gene. V lost 8 bases and J lost 7; bases outside the gene matches: 13. The CDR3 consists of 16 residues. The CDR3, as DNA: TGTGCCATCGGAAGGGGTGGGACTAGCGGTGGTAATGAGCAGTTCTTC. Protein: CAIGRGGTSGGNEQFF.

This clone showed up just once. V and J are TRBV25-1 and TRBJ2-1; 7 bases are shared with TRBD2. The CDR3 has 14 amino acids. The ends lost 4 bases at V and 2 bases at J; junction bases unmatched: 2. Germline values: CDR1 MGHDK, CDR2 SYGVNS. The CDR3 sequence: CASSGLAAYNEQFF. The CDR3 nucleotides are TGTGCCAGCAGTGGCCTAGCGGCCTACAATGAGCAGTTCTTC.

This clone has a single count. The V and J genes are TRBV6-1 and TRBJ1-2; 8 nucleotides match TRBD1. Per the germline V gene, CDR1 is MNHNS and CDR2 is SASEGT. The CDR3 is 14 amino acids. J lost 6 bases, V lost 6 bases, and 9 bases had no gene match. The CDR3 sequence: CASSLQGDKDGYTF. CDR3 bases: TGTGCCAGCAGCTTACAGGGGGATAAAGATGGCTACACCTTC.

This sequence joins TRBV19 and TRBJ2-1; D is uncertain. The CDR3 is 15 amino acids. V shed 1 base and J shed 0 bases, with 7 bases lying between them. CDR1 and CDR2 from the germline V gene are LNHDA and SQIVND (reference sequence). CDR3 DNA sequence: TGTGCCAGTAGTATAGTTTGGCTCTCCTACAATGAGCAGTTCTTC. Protein: CASSIVWLSYNEQFF.

V is TRBV7-6 and J is TRBJ2-7; 10 nucleotides agree with TRBD2. The length of the CDR3 is 17 residues. With V trimmed by 5 bases and J by 3 bases, 13 bases remained unmatched. Germline CDR1 is SGHVS and CDR2 is FNYEAQ. The CDR3 sequence is CASSPRTSGFSSYEQYF. CDR3 in DNA: TGTGCCAGCAGCCCCCGGACTAGCGGCTTTTCAAGCTACGAGCAGTACTTC.

The V call is TRBV5-1, the J call TRBJ1-1; a weak D match, TRBD1 (5 bases). Trimming left V 6 bases short and J 2 bases short, with 14 bases between. CDR1 and CDR2 (germline): SGHRS, YFSETQ. This CDR3 contains 14 residues. The CDR3 DNA sequence: TGCGCCAGCACGAGGGGAGGAGAAAACACTGAAGCTTTCTTT. It codes for CASTRGGENTEAFF.

The chain is built from TRBV6-6 and TRBJ1-2, with D tentatively TRBD1 (6 bases). Trimming left V 6 bases short and J 4 bases short, with 12 bases between. This CDR3 comprises 13 residues. Germline CDR1 and CDR2: MNHNY and SVGAGI (reference sequence). The CDR3 coding sequence is TGTGCCAGCAGCCCACGGGGGCCCTATGGCTACACCTTC. Translated, it gives CASSPRGPYGYTF.

This rearrangement joins TRBV15 to TRBJ2-3, with TRBD1 matching 8 bases. From germline, CDR1 is LNHNV and CDR2 YYDKDF (reference sequence). After removal of 0 bases from V and 2 bases from J, the junction contained 13 bases not matched to a gene. This CDR3 has 19 amino acids. CDR3 loop: CATSRDWGSGQVNTDTQYF. In nucleotides, the CDR3 is TGTGCCACCAGCAGAGATTGGGGCTCGGGACAGGTTAACACAGATACGCAGTATTTT.

The V call is TRBV15, the J call TRBJ1-5, with D possibly being TRBD1 (5 bases). The V and J ends lost 0 bases and 7 bases respectively, with 16 bases between them. Germline CDR1 reads LNHNV; CDR2 reads YYDKDF (reference sequence). The length of the CDR3 is 16 residues. Here the CDR3 reads CATSRDISGGTQPQHF. The DNA for the CDR3 is TGTGCCACCAGCAGAGATATCAGTGGGGGGACCCAGCCCCAGCATTTT.

V usage is TRBV5-4 and J usage is TRBJ2-7, with a possible D match to TRBD1 (5 bases). The CDR3 totals 15 residues. The V end lost 4 bases, the J end lost 3 bases, and 17 bases lay between the germline ends. CDR1 is SGHNT, CDR2 YYREEE, per germline (reference sequence). The CDR3 region is CASSPEPTADYEQYF. CDR3 bases: TGTGCCAGCAGCCCCGAACCGACAGCAGACTACGAGCAGTACTTC.

The genes are TRBV28 and TRBJ2-7, with unresolved D. Germline loops: CDR1 MDHEN, CDR2 SYDVKM. Trimming cost V 3 bases and J 9 bases, with 12 bases left between them. The CDR3 is 12 amino acids. CDR3 nucleotides: TGTGCCAGCAGTTTGGCCCTCAAAGGGCAGTACTTC. This codes for CASSLALKGQYF.